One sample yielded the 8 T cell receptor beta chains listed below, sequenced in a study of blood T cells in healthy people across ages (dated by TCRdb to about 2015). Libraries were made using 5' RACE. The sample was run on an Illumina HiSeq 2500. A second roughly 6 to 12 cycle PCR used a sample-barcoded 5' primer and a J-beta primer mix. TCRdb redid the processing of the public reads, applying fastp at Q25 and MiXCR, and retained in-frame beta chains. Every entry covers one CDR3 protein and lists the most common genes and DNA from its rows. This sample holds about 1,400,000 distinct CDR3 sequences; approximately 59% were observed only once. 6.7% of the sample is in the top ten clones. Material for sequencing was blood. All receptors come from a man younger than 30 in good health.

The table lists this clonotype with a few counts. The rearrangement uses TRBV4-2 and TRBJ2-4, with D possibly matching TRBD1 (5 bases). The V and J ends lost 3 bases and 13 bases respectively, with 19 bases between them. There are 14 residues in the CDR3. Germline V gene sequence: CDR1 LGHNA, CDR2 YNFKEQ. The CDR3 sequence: CASSQGPGRGEQYF. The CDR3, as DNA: TGTGCCAGCAGCCAGGGTCCAGGGCGAGGAGAGCAGTACTTC.

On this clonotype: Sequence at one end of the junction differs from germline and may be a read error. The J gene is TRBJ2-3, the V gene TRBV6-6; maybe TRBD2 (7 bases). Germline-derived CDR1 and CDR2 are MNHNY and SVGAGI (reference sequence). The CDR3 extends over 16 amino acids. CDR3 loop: CASSAPSERGADTRYF. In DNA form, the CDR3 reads TGTGCCAGCAGTGCCCCCAGTGAACGGGGGGCAGATACGCGGTATTTT.

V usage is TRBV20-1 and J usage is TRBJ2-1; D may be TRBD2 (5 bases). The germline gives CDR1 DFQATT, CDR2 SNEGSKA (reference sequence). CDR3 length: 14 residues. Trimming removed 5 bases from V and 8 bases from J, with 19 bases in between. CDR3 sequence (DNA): TGCAGTGCTTATTCCCTTGGAGGTGGGGATGAGCAGTTCTTC. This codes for CSAYSLGGGDEQFF.

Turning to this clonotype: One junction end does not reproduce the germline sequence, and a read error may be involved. The CDR3 loop reads CASGQGPTIEQYF. The CDR3, as DNA: TGCGCCAGCGGCCAGGGTCCTACCATCGAGCAGTACTTC. This chain connects TRBV4-3 to TRBJ2-7, with D possibly TRBD1 on 5 matching bases. The CDR3 covers 13 residues. Germline CDR1 is LGHNA and CDR2 is YSLEER.

In nucleotides, the CDR3 is TGTGCCAGCAGCCAAGTACCGCGGACGGACTCCTACGAGCAGTACTTC. It specifies CASSQVPRTDSYEQYF. The rearrangement uses TRBV4-2 and TRBJ2-7, with no clear D. Trimming stripped 1 base from V and 0 bases from J, with 13 bases between. CDR1 is LGHNA and CDR2 is YNFKEQ in the germline V gene. The CDR3 contains 16 residues.

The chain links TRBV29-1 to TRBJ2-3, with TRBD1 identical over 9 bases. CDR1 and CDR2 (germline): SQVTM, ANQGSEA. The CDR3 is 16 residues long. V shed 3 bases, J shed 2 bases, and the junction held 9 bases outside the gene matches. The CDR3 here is CSVDPNRGQDTDTQYF. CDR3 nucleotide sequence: TGCAGCGTTGACCCAAACAGGGGGCAGGACACAGATACGCAGTATTTT.

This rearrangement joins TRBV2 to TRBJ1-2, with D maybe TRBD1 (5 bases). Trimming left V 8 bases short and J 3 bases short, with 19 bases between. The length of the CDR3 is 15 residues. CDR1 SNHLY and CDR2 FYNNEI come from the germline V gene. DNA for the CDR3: TGTGCCAGCCTCGAGGGAGCAGGGTGGGACTATGGCTACACCTTC. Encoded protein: CASLEGAGWDYGYTF. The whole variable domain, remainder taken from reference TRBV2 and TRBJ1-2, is EPEVTQTPSHQVTQMGQEVILRCVPISNHLYFYWYRQILGQKVEFLVSFYNNEISEKSEIFDDQFSVERPDGSNFTLKIRSTKLEDSAMYFCASLEGAGWDYGYTFGSGTRLTVV.

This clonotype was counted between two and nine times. The CDR3 DNA is TGTGCCAGCAGTAGGATGCAGGGGGTCTATGGCTACACCTTC. Protein sequence: CASSRMQGVYGYTF. This sequence joins TRBV27 and TRBJ1-2, with 7 bases fitting TRBD1. From germline, CDR1 is MNHEY and CDR2 SMNVEV (reference sequence). Unmatched junction bases numbered 7, after V lost 5 bases and J lost 4 bases. The CDR3 is 14 amino acids.